This T cell receptor (beta chain) was recovered during a study of OX40 agonist ivuxolimab in advanced cancers. The count of this clone is one. TCRdb's copy holds only in-frame clones and misses some; the assay was immunoSEQ multiplex PCR. The sample includes tens of thousands of clones, approximately 89% of them seen just once. Peripheral blood came from all dose cohorts at three timepoints. The sample in question was CD4+ or CD8+ T cells sorted from blood, obtained in a trial of the OX40 agonist ivuxolimab. This TCR derives from an adult with an advanced solid tumor such as melanoma, head and neck, liver or kidney cancer.

For the CDR3, the DNA is TGTGCCAGCAGCCTACAGATCTCCTACGAGCAGTACTTC. It codes for CASSLQISYEQYF. J is TRBJ2-7 and V is TRBV14; no clear D gene. Deletions cut 4 bases from V and 0 bases from J, with 7 bases between. Germline lookup yields CDR1 SGHDN and CDR2 FVKESK. This CDR3 region has 13 residues.